The 20 T cell receptor beta chains below come from one sample, sequenced in a study of OX40 agonist ivuxolimab in advanced cancers. The library was produced with the immunoSEQ multiplex PCR assay. TCRdb re-hosts the immuneACCESS table, in-frame sequences only. Its copies lack some clones; in the studies checked, an unresolved V gene accounts for under half of them, and the cause for the rest is not known. The table for this sample lists tens of thousands of clones; roughly 80% of them were counted only once. The ten largest clones add up to more than 4% of the sample. Sequencing used CD4+ or CD8+ T cells sorted from blood, obtained in a trial of the OX40 agonist ivuxolimab. These receptors all stem from an adult with an advanced solid tumor such as melanoma, head and neck, liver or kidney cancer.

J is TRBJ2-5 and V is TRBV7-2; 7 bases line up with TRBD2. The CDR3 consists of 13 residues. The germline V gene encodes CDR1 SGHTA and CDR2 FQGNSA. Losses at the gene ends were 7 bases for V and 4 bases for J; bases not matched to a gene: 6. The CDR3 coding sequence is TGTGCCAGCATGTTCTCGGGAGGAGAGACCCAGTACTTC. Translated, it gives CASMFSGGETQYF. Based on the CDR3 plus reference TRBV7-2 and TRBJ2-5, the full variable domain is GAGVSQSPSNKVTEKGKDVELRCDPISGHTALYWYRQSLGQGLEFLIYFQGNSAPDKSGLPSDRFSAERTGGSVSTLTIQRTQQEDSAVYLCASMFSGGETQYFGPGTRLLVL.

This clone was observed a few times. The chain recombines TRBV6-4 with TRBJ2-3; D is unresolved. The length of the CDR3 is 15 residues. Germline V gene data show CDR1 as MRHNA and CDR2 as SNTAGT. V was trimmed by 0 bases and J by 3 bases, leaving 10 bases between them. As DNA, the CDR3 is TGTGCCAGCAGTGACTCTGCGGCTACTACAGATACGCAGTATTTT. It translates to CASSDSAATTDTQYF.

The CDR3 sequence: CASSFRTGNTGELFF. DNA for the CDR3: TGTGCCAGCAGTTTCAGAACCGGCAACACCGGGGAGCTGTTTTTT. V gene TRBV5-4 combines with J gene TRBJ2-2; D not certain. Trimming took 5 bases from V and 2 from J, leaving 13 bases between them. CDR1 and CDR2 (germline): SGHNT, YYREEE (reference sequence). The CDR3 runs 15 residues. Filled out from reference TRBV5-4 and TRBJ2-2, the complete variable domain reads ETGVTQSPTHLIKTRGQQVTLRCSSQSGHNTVSWYQQALGQGPQFIFQYYREEENGRGNFPPRFSGLQFPNYSSELNVNALELDDSALYLCASSFRTGNTGELFFGEGSRLTVL.

CDR3 sequence: CASSEEGLYTEAFF. Written as DNA, the CDR3 is TGTGCCAGCAGTGAAGAAGGGTTGTATACTGAAGCTTTCTTT. This sequence joins TRBV2 and TRBJ1-1; D remains unclear. The germline V and J ends were trimmed by 1 base and 5 bases, with 11 bases remaining between them. The germline gives CDR1 SNHLY, CDR2 FYNNEI. CDR3 length: 14 residues.

This clone was seen a handful of times. The rearrangement uses TRBV9 and TRBJ2-7, with TRBD2 matching over 9 bases. CDR1 is SGDLS and CDR2 is YYNGEE in the germline V gene. Losses at the gene ends were 0 bases for V and 0 bases for J; bases not matched to a gene: 4. The CDR3 spans 16 residues. CDR3 sequence: CASSVGLAGDSYEQYF. For the CDR3, the DNA is TGTGCCAGCAGCGTAGGGTTAGCGGGGGACTCCTACGAGCAGTACTTC.

The sample holds a few counts of this clone. The chain carries TRBV28 and TRBJ1-1, with D perhaps TRBD1 (6 bases). V shed 7 bases and J shed 7 bases, with 10 bases lying between them. The CDR3 totals 11 residues. CDR1 is MDHEN and CDR2 is SYDVKM in the germline V gene. Here the CDR3 reads CASTDRNEAFF. DNA of the CDR3: TGTGCCAGCACTGACAGGAATGAAGCTTTCTTT. The full variable domain, with the rest looked up from reference TRBV28 and TRBJ1-1, is DVKVTQSSRYLVKRTGEKVFLECVQDMDHENMFWYRQDPGLGLRLIYFSYDVKMKEKGDIPEGYSVSREKKERFSLILESASTNQTSMYLCASTDRNEAFFGQGTRLTVV.

This clone was found many times. The chain couples TRBV9 to TRBJ1-1; 8 nucleotides agree with TRBD1. V lost 9 bases and J lost 4; bases outside the gene matches: 14. CDR3 length: 15 amino acids. Germline V gene sequence: CDR1 SGDLS, CDR2 YYNGEE. CDR3 region: CATSPPGTGVTEAFF. In nucleotides, the CDR3 is TGTGCCACCTCCCCACCAGGGACAGGCGTCACTGAAGCTTTCTTT.

The V and J genes are TRBV4-3 and TRBJ2-7; 9 bases line up with TRBD1. The CDR3 has 15 residues. V shed 4 bases, J shed 4 bases, and the junction held 8 bases outside the gene matches. Per the germline V gene, CDR1 is LGHNA and CDR2 is YSLEER. CDR3 in amino acids: CASSRSYRGLYEQYF. The CDR3 DNA reads TGCGCCAGCAGCCGATCATACAGGGGGCTGTACGAGCAGTACTTC.

The chain is built from TRBV5-1 and TRBJ2-6, with a weak D call TRBD1 (7 bases). Germline CDR1 SGHRS, CDR2 YFSETQ. The CDR3 contains 16 residues. The V end lost 1 base, the J end lost 1 base, and 9 bases lay between the germline ends. CDR3 protein: CASSLQGGSGANVLTF. DNA of the CDR3: TGCGCCAGCAGCTTGCAGGGGGGATCTGGGGCCAACGTCCTGACTTTC.

A few counts support this clone. V is TRBV4-3 and J is TRBJ1-2, with TRBD1 as a possible D gene (5 bases). The length of the CDR3 is 14 residues. The germline V gene has CDR1 LGHNA and CDR2 YSLEER. Trimming took 4 bases from V and 4 from J, leaving 13 bases between them. The CDR3 sequence: CASSPSTGLYGYTF. DNA for the CDR3: TGCGCCAGCAGCCCTTCGACGGGACTCTATGGCTACACCTTC.

The chain uses TRBV4-3 and TRBJ2-6; TRBD2 is a possible D gene (5 bases). Germline V gene lookup returns CDR1 LGHNA and CDR2 YSLEER. The CDR3 has 18 amino acids. The germline V and J ends were trimmed by 4 bases and 0 bases, with 16 bases remaining between them. The CDR3 bases are TGCGCCAGCAGCCCCCACGGGGATTACTCCTCTGGGGCCAACGTCCTGACTTTC. It is translated as CASSPHGDYSSGANVLTF.

The chain uses TRBV30 and TRBJ2-7; no firm D call. This CDR3 region has 12 residues. Germline CDR1 is GTSNPN and CDR2 is SVGIG (reference sequence). Trimming shortened V by 0 bases and J by 4 bases, and 7 bases separated the two germline ends. CDR3 nucleotide sequence: TGTGCCTGGAGTGTAACCGGGTACGAGCAGTACTTC. It translates to CAWSVTGYEQYF.

This clone is a singleton in its sample. The CDR3 spells CASSAGQGYGYTF. The CDR3 region has the DNA TGTGCCAGCAGCGCAGGTCAGGGATATGGCTACACCTTC. The V and J genes are TRBV11-2 and TRBJ1-2; a possible D gene is TRBD1 (5 bases). The V and J ends lost 5 bases and 5 bases respectively, with 12 bases between them. Germline V lookup: CDR1 SGHAT, CDR2 FQNNGV. This CDR3 has 13 amino acids.

The gene calls are TRBV18 and TRBJ1-1, with 11 bases lining up with TRBD1. Trimming cost V 3 bases and J 5 bases; bases outside gene matches: 5. In germline, CDR1 is KGHSH, CDR2 LQKENI. This CDR3 region has 15 residues. The CDR3 bases are TGTGCCAGCTCACCCCGGACAGGGGGCTGGACTGAAGCTTTCTTT. It encodes CASSPRTGGWTEAFF.

The chain is built from TRBV5-1 and TRBJ2-7; 8 positions agree with TRBD1. This CDR3 is built from 14 residues. From germline, CDR1 is SGHRS and CDR2 YFSETQ. V lost 3 bases and J lost 2; bases outside the gene matches: 4. This CDR3 is CASSSTGEPYEQYF. CDR3 nucleotides: TGCGCCAGCAGCTCGACAGGGGAACCCTACGAGCAGTACTTC.

This clone has just a few counts. This chain connects TRBV15 to TRBJ2-3; 16 positions agree with TRBD2. V was pared by 6 bases and J by 6 bases, with 9 bases of the junction left unmatched. The CDR3 is 17 residues long. Looked up from germline, CDR1 is LNHNV and CDR2 is YYDKDF (reference sequence). DNA for the CDR3: TGTGCCACCAGGGGACTAGCGGGAGGGCCTGTAAGGGATACGCAGTATTTT. Translation gives CATRGLAGGPVRDTQYF.

The gene calls are TRBV7-9 and TRBJ1-3, with D maybe TRBD1 (6 bases). The CDR3 spans 15 residues. Trimming took 5 bases from V and 0 from J, leaving 11 bases between them. Germline V gene lookup returns CDR1 SEHNR and CDR2 FQNEAQ (reference sequence). Here the CDR3 reads CASSPQQGSGNTIYF. CDR3 sequence (DNA): TGTGCCAGCAGCCCTCAACAGGGCTCTGGAAACACCATATATTTT.

This clone was observed a handful of times. The rearrangement joins TRBV19 to TRBJ2-3; TRBD2 is a possible D gene (7 bases). This CDR3 contains 14 residues. Germline CDR1 and CDR2: LNHDA and SQIVND (reference sequence). V was pared by 5 bases and J by 2 bases, with 11 bases between. The CDR3 is CASSAGANTDTQYF. In DNA form, the CDR3 reads TGTGCCAGTAGTGCGGGGGCCAACACAGATACGCAGTATTTT.

CDR3 sequence reads: CASSLDFDTQYF. For the CDR3, the DNA is TGCGCCAGCAGCTTGGACTTTGATACGCAGTATTTT. V gene TRBV5-1 combines with J gene TRBJ2-3; the D is unclear. This CDR3 has 12 residues. The germline V gene has CDR1 SGHRS and CDR2 YFSETQ. The germline V and J ends were trimmed by 0 bases and 6 bases, with 5 bases remaining between them.

This clone is a singleton in its sample. This chain links TRBV6-5 with TRBJ1-1, with D perhaps TRBD1 (5 bases). The CDR3 spans 14 residues. Trimming pared 8 bases from V and 6 bases from J, leaving 19 bases between. Looked up from germline, CDR1 is MNHEY and CDR2 is SVGAGI. The CDR3 nucleotides read TGTGCCAGCCGGGGGGAGATCGGGACGTCTGAAGCTTTCTTT. Protein sequence: CASRGEIGTSEAFF.